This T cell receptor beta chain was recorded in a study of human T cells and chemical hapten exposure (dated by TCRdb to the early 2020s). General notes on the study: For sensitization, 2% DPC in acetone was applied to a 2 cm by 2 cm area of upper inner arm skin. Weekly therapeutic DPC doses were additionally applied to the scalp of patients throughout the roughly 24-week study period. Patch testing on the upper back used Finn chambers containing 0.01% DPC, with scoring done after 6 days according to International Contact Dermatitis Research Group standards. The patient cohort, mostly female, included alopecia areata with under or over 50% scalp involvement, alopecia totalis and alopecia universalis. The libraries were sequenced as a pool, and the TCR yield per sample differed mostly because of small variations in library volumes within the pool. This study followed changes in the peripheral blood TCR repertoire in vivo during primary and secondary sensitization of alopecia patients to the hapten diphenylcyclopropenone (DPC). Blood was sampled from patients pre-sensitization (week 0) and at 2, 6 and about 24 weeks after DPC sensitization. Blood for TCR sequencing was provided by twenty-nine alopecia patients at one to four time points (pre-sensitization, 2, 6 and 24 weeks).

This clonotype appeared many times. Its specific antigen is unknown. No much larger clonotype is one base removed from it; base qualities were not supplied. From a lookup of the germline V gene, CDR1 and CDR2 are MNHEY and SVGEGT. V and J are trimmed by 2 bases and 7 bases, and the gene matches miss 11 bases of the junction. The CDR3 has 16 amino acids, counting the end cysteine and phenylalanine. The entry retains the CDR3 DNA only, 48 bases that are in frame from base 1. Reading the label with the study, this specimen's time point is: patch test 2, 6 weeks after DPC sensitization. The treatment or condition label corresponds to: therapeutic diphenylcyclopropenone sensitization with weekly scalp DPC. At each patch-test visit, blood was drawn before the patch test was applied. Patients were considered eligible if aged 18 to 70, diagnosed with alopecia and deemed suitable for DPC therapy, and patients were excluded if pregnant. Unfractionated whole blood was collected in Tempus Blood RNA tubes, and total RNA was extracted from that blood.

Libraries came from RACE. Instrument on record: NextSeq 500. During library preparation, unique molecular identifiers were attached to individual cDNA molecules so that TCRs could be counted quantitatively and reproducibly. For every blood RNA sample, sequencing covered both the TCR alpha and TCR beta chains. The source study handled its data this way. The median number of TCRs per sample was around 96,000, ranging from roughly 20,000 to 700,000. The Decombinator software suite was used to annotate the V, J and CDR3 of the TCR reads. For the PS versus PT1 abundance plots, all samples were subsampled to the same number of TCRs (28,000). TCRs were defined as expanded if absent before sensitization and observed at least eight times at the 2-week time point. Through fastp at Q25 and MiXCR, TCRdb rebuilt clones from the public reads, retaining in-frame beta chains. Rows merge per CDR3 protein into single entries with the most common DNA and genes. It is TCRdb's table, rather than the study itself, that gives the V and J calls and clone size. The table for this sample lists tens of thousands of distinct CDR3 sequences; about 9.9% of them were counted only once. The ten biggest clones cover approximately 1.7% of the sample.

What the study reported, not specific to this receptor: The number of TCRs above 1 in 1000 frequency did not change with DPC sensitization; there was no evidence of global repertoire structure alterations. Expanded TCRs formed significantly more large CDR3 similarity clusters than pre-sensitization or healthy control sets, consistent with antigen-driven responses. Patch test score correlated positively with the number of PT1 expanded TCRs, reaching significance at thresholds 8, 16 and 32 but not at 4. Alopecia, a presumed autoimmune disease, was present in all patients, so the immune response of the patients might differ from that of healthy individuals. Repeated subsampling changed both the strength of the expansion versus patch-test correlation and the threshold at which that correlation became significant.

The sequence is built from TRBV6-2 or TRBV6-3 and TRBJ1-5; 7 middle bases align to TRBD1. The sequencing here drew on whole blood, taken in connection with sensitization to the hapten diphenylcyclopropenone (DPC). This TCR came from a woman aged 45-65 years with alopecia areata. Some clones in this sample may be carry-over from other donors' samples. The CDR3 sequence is CASSYDGQVGSQPQHF. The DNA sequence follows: TGTGCCAGCAGTTACGATGGACAGGTTGGTAGCCAGCCCCAGCATTTT.